The clone carrying this T cell receptor beta chain was counted ten times or more. No antigen is known for it. V gave up 5 bases and J gave up 3 bases; unmatched junction bases: 13. Per the germline V gene, CDR1 is DFQATT and CDR2 is SNEGSKA (reference sequence). There are 16 residues in the CDR3. Quantitative 5'-RACE was performed with molecular barcodes, and it yielded the TCR beta libraries. MiXCR, applied by TCRdb to the 5' RACE reads, yields one record per CDR3 protein. The data show about 36,000 distinct CDR3 sequences, 6% seen once. The data originate from a study of CD8 T cells in ankylosing spondylitis. Study-wide results and limits: Significant enrichment of disease-linked clones was reportedly seen in matched ankylosing spondylitis synovial fluid. As for the disease-linked clones, they showed a CD8+ phenotype and occurred at relatively low frequencies in peripheral blood.

This chain connects TRBV20-1 to TRBJ2-7; 10 bases match TRBD2. The sequence was obtained from a male donor with ankylosing spondylitis or in good health (not recorded which). Sequencing used blood, either unsorted or a sorted T cell fraction (not recorded which). The CDR3 spells CSASLLKRGGGYEQYF. The CDR3 nucleotides read TGCAGTGCTTCCCTTCTTAAGCGGGGGGGCGGCTACGAGCAGTACTTC.